The present T cell receptor beta chain was sequenced within a study of neurological immune-mediated disorders. Points from the study as a whole: The study found no CDR3 amino acid sequences shared by expanded clones across subjects, suggesting private repertoires in all groups.

On this clonotype itself: Its antigen remains unknown. The junction differs from germline at one of its ends, possibly a read error.

Via MiXCR, TCRdb re-called the 5' RACE reads, giving one row per CDR3 protein. The table has around 50,000 distinct CDR3 sequences, roughly 23% seen once; the top ten hold more than 20%. The CDR3 extends over 21 amino acids. CDR1 and CDR2 (germline): KGHSH, LQKENI. The material sequenced was PBMCs. This receptor was identified in a woman in her 70s in good health. The chain combines TRBV18 with TRBJ2-5; 15 bases match TRBD2. CDR3 DNA: TGTGCCAACTCACCTGCGATCCCCGGACTAGCGGGAGGGCCCTCTGGAGAGACCCAGTACTTC. Its translation: CANSPAIPGLAGGPSGETQYF. The variable domain in full, with the rest retrieved from reference TRBV18 and TRBJ2-5, is NAGVMQNPRHLVRRRGQEARLRCSPMKGHSHVYWYRQLPEEGLKFMVYLQKENIIDESGMPKERFSAEFPKEGPSILRIQQVVRGDSAAYFCANSPAIPGLAGGPSGETQYFGPGTRLLVL.